What follows are 8 T cell receptor beta chains derived from one specimen sequenced in a study of blood T cell repertoires in COVID-19. TCRdb's table, derived via immunoSEQ multiplex PCR, lists solely in-frame clones and lacks some. Of 65,000 or so clones in the sample, around 75% were seen once. The material sequenced was peripheral blood. The receptors come from a human donor in a cohort sampled during active COVID-19.

V and J are TRBV4-3 and TRBJ2-3; 9 bases agree with TRBD2. This CDR3 spans 17 amino acids. The V and J ends lost 1 base and 4 bases, in that order; junction bases with no gene match: 9. From germline, CDR1 is LGHNA and CDR2 YSLEER. CDR3 region: CASSQAFSGGSPDTQYF. For the CDR3, the DNA is TGCGCCAGCAGCCAAGCCTTTAGCGGGGGTAGCCCAGATACGCAGTATTTT.

This CDR3 reads CASSALPQRGRVEQFF. In nucleotides, the CDR3 is TGTGCCAGCAGCGCTCTTCCCCAGCGGGGGAGGGTTGAGCAGTTCTTC. The chain couples TRBV7-8 to TRBJ2-1; 8 bases line up with TRBD2. Germline V gene data show CDR1 as SGHVS and CDR2 as FQNEAQ. This CDR3 is built from 16 residues. V was clipped by 5 bases and J by 9 bases; unmatched bases: 15.

The chain uses TRBV23-1 and TRBJ2-1, with 10 bases matching TRBD2. TRBV23-1 is marked as an open reading frame, function uncertain. V lost 2 bases to trimming and J lost 5 bases; unmatched junction nucleotides: 6. This CDR3 contains 16 residues. The CDR3 bases are TGCGCCAGCAGTCAACCTCTAGCGGGGGCGGACAATGAGCAGTTCTTC. Encoded protein: CASSQPLAGADNEQFF.

The rearrangement uses TRBV7-9 and TRBJ2-3; D gene unclear. CDR3 length: 16 residues. V was trimmed by 1 base and J by 0 bases, leaving 11 bases between them. In germline, CDR1 is SEHNR, CDR2 FQNEAQ (reference sequence). The CDR3 loop is CASSLGGASSTDTQYF. DNA of the CDR3: TGTGCCAGCAGCTTAGGTGGAGCCTCTAGCACAGATACGCAGTATTTT. Complete variable domain (other parts from reference TRBV7-9 and TRBJ2-3): DTGVSQNPRHKITKRGQNVTFRCDPISEHNRLYWYRQTLGQGPEFLTYFQNEAQLEKSRLLSDRFSAERPKGSFSTLEIQRTEQGDSAMYLCASSLGGASSTDTQYFGPGTRLTVL.

V usage is TRBV5-4 and J usage is TRBJ2-1; perhaps TRBD1 as D (6 bases). The V and J ends lost 4 bases and 6 bases respectively, with 17 bases between them. This CDR3 contains 15 residues. Germline assignment: CDR1 SGHNT and CDR2 YYREEE (reference sequence). The CDR3 protein is CASSLDRSSINEQFF. DNA of the CDR3: TGTGCCAGCAGCCTCGACAGGAGTTCTATCAATGAGCAGTTCTTC.

The rearrangement uses TRBV18 and TRBJ1-1; a weak D match, TRBD1 (5 bases). Germline CDR1 is KGHSH and CDR2 is LQKENI. V was shortened by 0 bases and J by 2 bases, with 10 bases between the two germline ends. This CDR3 is built from 15 residues. The DNA of the CDR3 is TGTGCCAGCTCACCACCGAGTCAGGGAAACACTGAAGCTTTCTTT. It specifies CASSPPSQGNTEAFF.

The V and J genes are TRBV10-3 and TRBJ2-1; 14 positions agree with TRBD2. The CDR3 runs to 15 residues. J was trimmed by 7 bases and V by 4 bases; bases with no gene match: 3. Per germline, CDR1 ENHRY and CDR2 SYGVKD. The CDR3 sequence is CAISGRTSGRNEQFF. The DNA of the CDR3 is TGTGCCATCAGTGGTCGGACTAGCGGGAGGAATGAGCAGTTCTTC.

The chain is built from TRBV12-5 and TRBJ1-3; no reliable D call. The CDR3 loop spans 14 amino acids. The V gene lost 7 bases and the J gene lost 0 bases, with 10 bases spanning the gap. CDR1 and CDR2 (germline): LGHNT, FRNRAP. The DNA of the CDR3 is TGTGCTAGTGCCCCGACGGGCTCTGGAAACACCATATATTTT. It encodes CASAPTGSGNTIYF. The full variable domain, its missing parts supplied by reference TRBV12-5 and TRBJ1-3, is DARVTQTPRHKVTEMGQEVTMRCQPILGHNTVFWYRQTMMQGLELLAYFRNRAPLDDSGMPKDRFSAEMPDATLATLKIQPSEPRDSAVYFCASAPTGSGNTIYFGEGSWLTVV.